This T cell receptor beta chain was found in a study of T cell responses to AZD1222 COVID-19 vaccine. Sequencing used immunoSEQ multiplex PCR; TCRdb keeps in-frame clones, though not all of them. The sample shows under 200,000 clones, about 91% of them seen only once. Study-level results: Repertoires were collected only later (after the peak T cell response had occurred).

Second doses were pooled across both intervals (about 4 or about 12 weeks). Germline CDR1 is SGHTA and CDR2 is FQGNSA. The CDR3 has 15 amino acids. V lost 0 bases, J lost 0 bases, and 8 bases lay in between. As concerns this clone: The antigen is undetermined.

This TCR was sampled from an adult who received the AZD1222 COVID-19 vaccine. The sequencing here drew on peripheral blood, taken 28 days after the second AZD1222 dose. The chain recombines TRBV7-2 with TRBJ1-1, with a possible D match to TRBD1 (5 bases). The CDR3 DNA reads as TGTGCCAGCAGCTTAGCTCAGGGTTTGAACACTGAAGCTTTCTTT. Its protein product is CASSLAQGLNTEAFF.